The 17 T cell receptor beta chains below all came from one sample that was sequenced in a study of shared clonotypes between healthy human individuals. This table comes from immunoSEQ multiplex PCR, and its TCRdb copy is limited to in-frame clones, with some not included. The sample gives roughly 110,000 clones, around 68% of which show up once; 24% is in the top ten. The sample consisted of memory CD8+ T cells sorted from blood. As for subset: CD45RO+ cells pooled with CCR7-negative TemRA cells. All receptors derive from a woman between 25 and 40 years old in good health.

This sequence joins TRBV28 and TRBJ2-3, with 12 bases aligning to TRBD2. With V trimmed by 3 bases and J by 2 bases, 9 bases remained unmatched. Germline CDR1 and CDR2: MDHEN and SYDVKM. The length of the CDR3 is 18 residues. This CDR3 is CASSFGASGRASTDTQYF. The CDR3 nucleotides read TGTGCCAGCAGTTTTGGGGCTAGCGGGAGGGCCTCCACAGATACGCAGTATTTT.

V gene TRBV4-1 combines with J gene TRBJ1-6, with D possibly TRBD1 on 5 matching bases. CDR3 length: 16 amino acids. From germline, CDR1 is MGHRA and CDR2 YSYEKL. V was pared by 4 bases and J by 5 bases, with 15 bases between. CDR3 protein: CASSPYPGGNNSPLHF. CDR3 coding DNA: TGCGCCAGCAGCCCCTACCCCGGGGGAAATAATTCACCCCTCCACTTT.

The rearrangement links TRBV28 to TRBJ2-2; 8 bases align to TRBD1. Germline V gives CDR1 MDHEN, CDR2 SYDVKM. This CDR3 has 18 residues. The J segment lost 3 bases and the V segment lost 6 bases, leaving 15 bases of the junction unmatched. CDR3 nucleotides: TGTGCCAGCAGCCAAACTATCCGGGACAGGACCTACACCGGGGAGCTGTTTTTT. It specifies CASSQTIRDRTYTGELFF.

This clone was seen more than once but under ten times. The V and J genes are TRBV19 and TRBJ2-3; D is perhaps TRBD2 (6 bases). Between the trimmed V and J ends, which lost 0 bases and 5 bases, there was a span of 12 bases. Germline lookup yields CDR1 LNHDA and CDR2 SQIVND (reference sequence). There are 15 residues in the CDR3. CDR3 in amino acids: CASSIEGGLRDTQYF. The CDR3, as DNA: TGTGCCAGTAGTATAGAGGGGGGTCTTCGAGATACGCAGTATTTT.

This clone was seen once. V is TRBV7-3 and J is TRBJ2-1, with D possibly TRBD1 on 5 matching bases. Germline V gene data show CDR1 as SGHTA and CDR2 as FQGTGA. Between the trimmed V and J ends, which lost 1 base and 5 bases, there was a span of 6 bases. The CDR3 spans 13 residues. The chain's CDR3 is CASSLNRNNEQFF. The CDR3, as DNA: TGTGCCAGCAGCTTAAACAGGAACAATGAGCAGTTCTTC. The variable domain in full, with the rest retrieved from reference TRBV7-3 and TRBJ2-1, is GAGVSQTPSNKVTEKGKYVELRCDPISGHTALYWYRQSLGQGPEFLIYFQGTGAADDSGLPNDRFFAVRPEGSVSTLKIQRTERGDSAVYLCASSLNRNNEQFFGPGTRLTVL.

The chain recombines TRBV18 with TRBJ2-3, with 11 bases aligning to TRBD2. This CDR3 is 17 amino acids long. Trimming removed 5 bases from V and 4 bases from J; junction bases left unmatched: 11. Germline CDR1 is KGHSH and CDR2 is LQKENI. CDR3 nucleotide sequence: TGTGCCAGCTCAGGCTACACTAGCGGGAGTCTTCCAGATACGCAGTATTTT. Translating gives CASSGYTSGSLPDTQYF.

V is TRBV7-9 and J is TRBJ2-7; 7 positions match TRBD2. The germline V gene encodes CDR1 SEHNR and CDR2 FQNEAQ (reference sequence). The CDR3 sequence is 17 residues long. Trimming at V came to 5 bases and at J to 4 bases, leaving 17 bases not matched to a gene. CDR3 region: CASSPRSSGRAAYEQYF. The CDR3 DNA reads TGTGCCAGCAGCCCGCGCTCGAGTGGGAGGGCCGCGTACGAGCAGTACTTC.

V is TRBV25-1 and J is TRBJ2-5; weak D call: TRBD2 (7 bases). The CDR3 is 15 residues long. Germline V gives CDR1 MGHDK, CDR2 SYGVNS. The V end was cut by 2 bases, the J end by 1 base, with 11 bases between. The CDR3 DNA sequence: TGTGCCAGCAGTGAAGCGGGGGCGGGCCAAGAGACCCAGTACTTC. Residues: CASSEAGAGQETQYF.

This clone showed up just once. The chain couples TRBV6-5 to TRBJ1-2; D is possibly TRBD1 (5 bases). Looked up from germline, CDR1 is MNHEY and CDR2 is SVGAGI. V was shortened by 2 bases and J by 0 bases, with 10 bases between the two germline ends. The CDR3 is made up of 15 amino acids. The CDR3 here is CASSYGGWANYGYTF. The CDR3 DNA follows: TGTGCCAGCAGTTACGGGGGTTGGGCTAACTATGGCTACACCTTC.

J is TRBJ2-2 and V is TRBV2; D is uncertain. V was trimmed by 4 bases and J by 6 bases, leaving 12 bases between them. The CDR3 covers 14 residues. Per germline, CDR1 SNHLY and CDR2 FYNNEI. The CDR3 DNA follows: TGTGCCAGCAGTGGACTCGATGTATCCGGGGAGCTGTTTTTT. Translation gives CASSGLDVSGELFF.

J is TRBJ2-2 and V is TRBV2, with D perhaps matching TRBD1 (6 bases). The germline gives CDR1 SNHLY, CDR2 FYNNEI. The CDR3 is 15 amino acids. V was shortened by 4 bases and J by 0 bases, with 9 bases between the two germline ends. CDR3 sequence: CASSGTESNTGELFF. In nucleotides, the CDR3 is TGTGCCAGCAGTGGGACAGAATCGAACACCGGGGAGCTGTTTTTT. Full variable domain (rest looked up from reference TRBV2 and TRBJ2-2): EPEVTQTPSHQVTQMGQEVILRCVPISNHLYFYWYRQILGQKVEFLVSFYNNEISEKSEIFDDQFSVERPDGSNFTLKIRSTKLEDSAMYFCASSGTESNTGELFFGEGSRLTVL.

The V and J genes are TRBV7-2 and TRBJ1-3; D not resolved. This CDR3 is 18 amino acids long. V lost 0 bases and J lost 1, with 16 bases in between. Per the germline V gene, CDR1 is SGHTA and CDR2 is FQGNSA. The CDR3 loop reads CASSLAYQVPHSGNTIYF. CDR3 DNA sequence: TGTGCCAGCAGCTTAGCGTACCAGGTGCCCCATTCTGGAAACACCATATATTTT.

This clone has more than one count but fewer than ten. In DNA, the CDR3 is TGTGCCAGCAGCCGACTGTGGGGGGCCCCCCACGAGCAGTACTTC. Protein sequence: CASSRLWGAPHEQYF. V and J are TRBV7-9 and TRBJ2-7; TRBD1 or TRBD2 may be the D gene (6 bases each). The CDR3 is made up of 15 amino acids. The ends were cut back, 5 bases at V and 5 bases at J, with 19 bases in the middle. Germline lookup yields CDR1 SEHNR and CDR2 FQNEAQ (reference sequence).

The genes are TRBV4-1 and TRBJ1-6; unclear D gene. This CDR3 spans 18 amino acids. Germline loops: CDR1 MGHRA, CDR2 YSYEKL. The V and J ends lost 0 bases and 8 bases respectively, with 20 bases between them. CDR3 DNA: TGCGCCAGCAGCCAAGATTACATCGGTCGTAGGAATGATTCACCCCTCCACTTT. This gives the protein CASSQDYIGRRNDSPLHF.

This clone has more than one count but fewer than ten. V usage is TRBV14 and J usage is TRBJ1-3; perhaps TRBD1 as D (5 bases). V shed 7 bases and J shed 4 bases, with 14 bases lying between them. Germline loops: CDR1 SGHDN, CDR2 FVKESK. The CDR3 spans 14 residues. As DNA, the CDR3 is TGTGCCAGCACCCCGTGGGGGTCCGGAAACACCATATATTTT. Translation gives CASTPWGSGNTIYF. The complete variable domain, with remaining parts taken from reference TRBV14 and TRBJ1-3, reads EAGVTQFPSHSVIEKGQTVTLRCDPISGHDNLYWYRRVMGKEIKFLLHFVKESKQDESGMPNNRFLAERTGGTYSTLKVQPAELEDSGVYFCASTPWGSGNTIYFGEGSWLTVV.

This clone was recorded only once. This chain uses TRBV7-9 with TRBJ2-2; 9 nucleotides line up with TRBD2. Germline V CDR1 and CDR2: SEHNR, FQNEAQ (reference sequence). The trim removed 5 bases at V and 5 bases at J, leaving 9 bases unmatched. The CDR3 is made up of 16 amino acids. The CDR3 is CASSPGESGRTGELFF. The CDR3 nucleotides are TGTGCCAGCAGCCCGGGGGAAAGCGGGAGGACCGGGGAGCTGTTTTTT.

This clone showed up just a few times. The chain has TRBV13 and TRBJ1-1, with TRBD1 matching 7 bases. This CDR3 contains 13 residues. The V gene's germline CDR1 is PRHDT and CDR2 FYEKMQ (reference sequence). Trimming took 4 bases from V and 3 from J; bases not matched to a gene: 2. DNA for the CDR3: TGTGCCAGCAGCTCGGGACAGCACACTGAAGCTTTCTTT. It translates to CASSSGQHTEAFF.